This T cell receptor (beta chain) was identified during a study of blood T cell repertoires in COVID-19. Study details: COVID-19 samples from acute and convalescent phases originated in the United States, Italy and Spain. From T cells, B-cell-depleted T cells, or PBMCs came the material, which was cDNA or gDNA.

Germline V gives CDR1 LGHDT, CDR2 YNNKEL (reference sequence). V lost 4 bases to trimming and J lost 8 bases; unmatched junction nucleotides: 12. The CDR3 is 16 amino acids. Per the study methods: Amplified reference gene primers provided the basis for estimating nucleated cell counts. Sequencing used immunoSEQ multiplex PCR; TCRdb keeps in-frame clones, though not all of them. Clone size and V and J calls were adopted from that table, with D and trimming inferred from the DNA. This table has tens of thousands of clones, more than 80% appearing once. The sequence was obtained from a human donor in a cohort sampled during active COVID-19. This chain joins TRBV3-1 (or the pseudogene TRBV3-2) and TRBJ1-2, with 11 nucleotides matching TRBD1. Sequenced: peripheral blood. The chain's CDR3 is CASSLWTGGDSGGYTF. Here the CDR3 DNA reads TGTGCCAGCAGCCTATGGACAGGGGGCGATTCTGGCGGCTACACCTTC.